The 24 T cell receptor beta chains in this list originate from one sample, sequenced in a study of blood T cell repertoires in COVID-19. The table came from immunoSEQ multiplex PCR; TCRdb's copy has only in-frame clones and leaves some out. This sample has fewer than 200,000 clones; roughly 80% occur once, and the top ten carry less than 15%. The sample was PBMCs or T cells enriched from blood (not recorded which). These receptors all come from a man over 45 who had recovered from COVID-19.

This clone was seen once. The chain uses TRBV11-2 and TRBJ2-7; D possibly corresponds to TRBD2 (7 bases). The CDR3 is made up of 16 amino acids. Germline V CDR1 and CDR2: SGHAT, FQNNGV. Trimming cost V 1 base and J 1 base, with 14 bases left between them. The CDR3 protein is CASSLGSGGWSYEQYF. The CDR3 DNA reads TGTGCCAGCAGCTTAGGGTCGGGGGGCTGGTCCTACGAGCAGTACTTC.

The rearrangement joins TRBV29-1 to TRBJ2-7, with 8 nucleotides matching TRBD1. The germline V gene encodes CDR1 SQVTM and CDR2 ANQGSEA. The CDR3 runs to 13 residues. The ends lost 4 bases at V and 3 bases at J; junction bases unmatched: 5. CDR3 amino acids: CSVGLGQGYEQYF. The CDR3 region has the DNA TGCAGCGTTGGGCTCGGACAGGGCTACGAGCAGTACTTC.

The rearrangement uses TRBV7-9 and TRBJ2-2, with unresolved D. Germline-derived CDR1 and CDR2 are SEHNR and FQNEAQ (reference sequence). The V gene lost 3 bases and the J gene lost 0 bases, with 8 bases spanning the gap. CDR3 length: 15 residues. The DNA of the CDR3 is TGTGCCAGCAGCTTCCGGCGGACGAACACCGGGGAGCTGTTTTTT. This codes for CASSFRRTNTGELFF.

This sequence joins TRBV4-1 and TRBJ2-2; perhaps TRBD2 as D (6 bases). The V end lost 4 bases, the J end lost 3 bases, and 12 bases lay between the germline ends. The CDR3 covers 15 residues. CDR1 is MGHRA and CDR2 is YSYEKL in the germline V gene. The CDR3 sequence: CASSPRWGDTGELFF. CDR3 DNA sequence: TGCGCCAGCAGCCCCCGTTGGGGGGACACCGGGGAGCTGTTTTTT.

The chain has TRBV7-9 and TRBJ2-7, with a possible D match to TRBD2 (6 bases). Germline CDR1 is SEHNR and CDR2 is FQNEAQ (reference sequence). V lost 7 bases to trimming and J lost 3 bases, with 10 bases between them. This CDR3 contains 12 residues. The CDR3 here is CASMGGIYEQYF. CDR3 coding DNA: TGTGCCAGCATGGGGGGTATCTACGAGCAGTACTTC. Filled out from reference TRBV7-9 and TRBJ2-7, the complete variable domain reads DTGVSQNPRHKITKRGQNVTFRCDPISEHNRLYWYRQTLGQGPEFLTYFQNEAQLEKSRLLSDRFSAERPKGSFSTLEIQRTEQGDSAMYLCASMGGIYEQYFGPGTRLTVT.

The chain joins TRBV3-1 (or the pseudogene TRBV3-2) to TRBJ2-3; tentatively, D is TRBD2 (7 bases). The V end lost 0 bases, the J end lost 2 bases, and 9 bases lay between the germline ends. The germline CDR1 and CDR2 sequences are LGHDT and YNNKEL (reference sequence). The CDR3 covers 15 residues. The CDR3 protein is CASSQEGGHTDTQYF. The CDR3 DNA follows: TGTGCCAGCAGCCAAGAGGGGGGGCACACAGATACGCAGTATTTT.

This clone appeared once. The chain recombines TRBV6-5 with TRBJ1-2; a weak D match, TRBD1 (6 bases). The CDR3 is made up of 11 amino acids. V lost 6 bases and J 9 bases, leaving 11 bases between the germline ends. Germline assignment: CDR1 MNHEY and CDR2 SVGAGI. In DNA, the CDR3 is TGTGCCAGCAGGCAACGGGACAGCTACACCTTC. Amino acids: CASRQRDSYTF.

The chain is built from TRBV3-1 (or the pseudogene TRBV3-2) and TRBJ1-6; D possibly corresponds to TRBD1 (6 bases). The CDR3 sequence is 15 residues long. V lost 1 base, J lost 4 bases, and 8 bases lay in between. CDR1 and CDR2 (germline): LGHDT, YNNKEL (reference sequence). CDR3 coding DNA: TGTGCCAGCAGCCAAGGGACAGCATATAATTCACCCCTCCACTTT. Translated, it gives CASSQGTAYNSPLHF.

Concerning this clone itself: Other DNA sequences within the sample encode an identical CDR3. The V and J genes are TRBV9 and TRBJ2-2, with a possible D match to TRBD2 (6 bases). Germline V lookup: CDR1 SGDLS, CDR2 YYNGEE. This CDR3 contains 14 residues. The ends were cut back, 0 bases at V and 3 bases at J, with 6 bases in the middle. CDR3 nucleotides: TGTGCCAGCAGCGTAGGCGGGGACACCGGGGAGCTGTTTTTT. Protein: CASSVGGDTGELFF.

This rearrangement joins TRBV25-1 to TRBJ2-3; D is perhaps TRBD1 (6 bases). This CDR3 is built from 15 residues. The germline gives CDR1 MGHDK, CDR2 SYGVNS. Trimming took 2 bases from V and 6 from J, leaving 15 bases between them. Here the CDR3 DNA reads TGTGCCAGCAGTGAAGGGGGCGGACGCGGCGATACGCAGTATTTT. This sequence encodes CASSEGGGRGDTQYF. The full variable domain, completed using reference TRBV25-1 and TRBJ2-3, is EADIYQTPRYLVIGTGKKITLECSQTMGHDKMYWYQQDPGMELHLIHYSYGVNSTEKGDLSSESTVSRIRTEHFPLTLESARPSHTSQYLCASSEGGGRGDTQYFGPGTRLTVL.

V gene TRBV3-1 (or the pseudogene TRBV3-2) combines with J gene TRBJ1-6; D may be TRBD1 (5 bases). V was shortened by 3 bases and J by 6 bases, with 9 bases between the two germline ends. Germline V gene data show CDR1 as LGHDT and CDR2 as YNNKEL (reference sequence). The length of the CDR3 is 14 residues. Here the CDR3 reads CASSHGGGNSPLHF. DNA of the CDR3: TGTGCCAGCAGCCACGGGGGGGGTAATTCACCCCTCCACTTT.

This clone was seen once. This chain links TRBV29-1 with TRBJ2-1, with TRBD2 as a possible D gene (5 bases). V was cut by 5 bases and J by 7 bases, with 18 bases left in between. CDR1 and CDR2 from the germline V gene are SQVTM and ANQGSEA. CDR3 length: 14 amino acids. The CDR3 spells CSVPPQKSGNEQFF. In DNA, the CDR3 is TGCAGCGTTCCACCCCAGAAGTCGGGGAATGAGCAGTTCTTC.

The V gene is TRBV6-5, the J gene TRBJ1-1; D possibly corresponds to TRBD1 (6 bases). Deletions cut 6 bases from V and 4 bases from J, with 12 bases between. CDR1 and CDR2 (germline): MNHEY, SVGAGI. This CDR3 has 13 amino acids. The CDR3 bases are TGTGCCAGCAGAGGGGGGGGAAGCACTGAAGCTTTCTTT. It is translated as CASRGGGSTEAFF.

This clone was observed a single time. The chain has TRBV5-5 and TRBJ1-1, with D hard to call. This CDR3 has 16 amino acids. V gave up 4 bases and J gave up 4 bases, with 20 bases separating them. The V gene's germline CDR1 is SGHKS and CDR2 YYEKEE (reference sequence). DNA of the CDR3: TGTGCCAGCAGCCCCCGGGGAGGGTATGGGAGCACTGAAGCTTTCTTT. This gives the protein CASSPRGGYGSTEAFF.

The chain recombines TRBV4-1 with TRBJ2-3; 8 bases are shared with TRBD1. Germline lookup yields CDR1 MGHRA and CDR2 YSYEKL. The CDR3 totals 15 residues. The J segment lost 4 bases and the V segment lost 5 bases, leaving 8 bases of the junction unmatched. The CDR3 bases are TGCGCCAGCAGCGACAGGGGCCAGGGGCCAGATACGCAGTATTTT. Translating it yields CASSDRGQGPDTQYF.

The V and J genes are TRBV2 and TRBJ1-1; the D is unclear. The CDR3 contains 14 residues. Between the trimmed V and J ends, which lost 4 bases and 0 bases, there was a span of 9 bases. CDR1 and CDR2 from the germline V gene are SNHLY and FYNNEI. CDR3 protein: CASSVGSLNTEAFF. The DNA of the CDR3 is TGTGCCAGCAGTGTGGGGAGCCTGAACACTGAAGCTTTCTTT.

V is TRBV11-2 and J is TRBJ1-4; a weak D match, TRBD1 (6 bases). Per germline, CDR1 SGHAT and CDR2 FQNNGV. Between the trimmed V and J ends, which lost 2 bases and 5 bases, there was a span of 12 bases. This CDR3 spans 15 amino acids. The CDR3 nucleotides read TGTGCCAGCAGCTTACAGGGGAAACGGAATGAAAAACTGTTTTTT. This translates into CASSLQGKRNEKLFF.

The rearrangement links TRBV4-1 to TRBJ2-1; tentatively, D is TRBD1 (6 bases). This CDR3 has 13 residues. V lost 4 bases and J 6 bases, leaving 10 bases between the germline ends. Germline CDR1 reads MGHRA; CDR2 reads YSYEKL. The CDR3 sequence is CASSPGTSNEQFF. DNA of the CDR3: TGCGCCAGCAGCCCGGGGACAAGCAATGAGCAGTTCTTC.

V usage is TRBV9 and J usage is TRBJ1-5, with D hard to call. CDR1 is SGDLS, CDR2 YYNGEE, per germline. The CDR3 is made up of 16 amino acids. V was trimmed by 4 bases and J by 1 base, leaving 15 bases between them. The CDR3 DNA reads TGTGCCAGCAGCCCCGAGGGAGGTGGAAGCAATCAGCCCCAGCATTTT. Translation gives CASSPEGGGSNQPQHF.

V gene TRBV7-8 combines with J gene TRBJ2-7; perhaps TRBD2 as D (5 bases). Between the trimmed V and J ends, which lost 6 bases and 2 bases, there was a span of 17 bases. The CDR3 covers 15 residues. Germline lookup yields CDR1 SGHVS and CDR2 FQNEAQ. The CDR3 loop reads CASSSLPGFTYEQYF. The CDR3 DNA reads TGTGCCAGCAGTAGTCTTCCGGGGTTTACCTACGAGCAGTACTTC.

The V call is TRBV7-8, the J call TRBJ2-1; TRBD2 matches at 9 bases. In germline, CDR1 is SGHVS, CDR2 FQNEAQ. V lost 1 base to trimming and J lost 5 bases; unmatched junction nucleotides: 6. CDR3 length: 16 amino acids. The CDR3 is CASSLGGGGAHNEQFF. The CDR3 bases are TGTGCCAGCAGCTTAGGAGGCGGGGGGGCCCACAATGAGCAGTTCTTC.

This clone was seen once. This rearrangement joins TRBV7-9 to TRBJ2-7; 8 positions agree with TRBD2. Germline V lookup: CDR1 SEHNR, CDR2 FQNEAQ (reference sequence). Unmatched junction bases numbered 8, after V lost 6 bases and J lost 7 bases. This CDR3 has 13 amino acids. CDR3 bases: TGTGCCAGCAGTGCTAGCGGGCTCGGGGAGCAGTACTTC. This sequence encodes CASSASGLGEQYF.

The rearrangement links TRBV19 to TRBJ2-3, with D maybe TRBD2 (5 bases). V was cut by 7 bases and J by 3 bases, with 17 bases left in between. Germline CDR1 reads LNHDA; CDR2 reads SQIVND (reference sequence). This CDR3 comprises 15 residues. The CDR3 sequence: CASTLTGLATDTQYF. Written as DNA, the CDR3 is TGTGCCAGTACCCTTACTGGACTGGCTACAGATACGCAGTATTTT. The variable domain in full, completed from reference TRBV19 and TRBJ2-3, reads DGGITQSPKYLFRKEGQNVTLSCEQNLNHDAMYWYRQDPGQGLRLIYYSQIVNDFQKGDIAEGYSVSREKKESFPLTVTSAQKNPTAFYLCASTLTGLATDTQYFGPGTRLTVL.

The chain links TRBV6-2 or TRBV6-3 to TRBJ1-5; D is possibly TRBD1 (6 bases). CDR1 is MNHEY, CDR2 SVGEGT, per germline. The length of the CDR3 is 16 residues. Between the trimmed V and J ends, which lost 5 bases and 1 base, there was a span of 15 bases. The CDR3 DNA reads TGTGCCAGCAGTAGAATATCAGGGGAGAGCAATCAGCCCCAGCATTTT. This codes for CASSRISGESNQPQHF.